This T cell receptor (beta chain) was captured in a study of human T cells and chemical hapten exposure. Notes on the study in general: Counts of expanded TCRs (at PT1) showed a positive correlation with patch test score.

About this clonotype: Antigen specificity is unknown.

TCRdb reprocessed the RACE reads with MiXCR, giving one entry per CDR3 protein. In the table there are about 140,000 distinct CDR3 sequences, 12% of which are singletons. Documented time point: patch test 2, 6 weeks after DPC sensitization. Specified treatment: therapeutic diphenylcyclopropenone sensitization with weekly scalp DPC. Alopecia patients deemed DPC-suitable, aged 18 to 70, excluding pregnancy. CDR3 size: 15 residues. The V end was cut by 2 bases, the J end by 4 bases, with 14 bases between. Germline V lookup: CDR1 SGHTA, CDR2 FQGTGA. This sequence originates from a woman between 45 and 60 years old with alopecia areata. Some clones in this sample may be carry-over from other donors' samples. This specimen was whole blood, taken in connection with sensitization to the hapten diphenylcyclopropenone (DPC). The V gene is TRBV7-3, the J gene TRBJ2-5; a possible D gene is TRBD2 (6 bases). The CDR3 is CASSLYGGIGETQYF. As DNA, the CDR3 is TGTGCCAGCAGCTTATACGGCGGGATCGGAGAGACCCAGTACTTC.